These 21 T cell receptor beta chains originate from one sample sequenced in a study of cytomegalovirus exposure and HLA in healthy donors. This PCR relied on a set of 60 Vbeta primers and 13 Jbeta primers. Assay used: immunoSEQ multiplex PCR; TCRdb lists only in-frame clones, some missing. The sample carries roughly 180,000 clones, around 76% recorded once. Material: PBMCs. The source of these receptors is a woman aged 25-40 years in good health and CMV-seropositive.

This chain connects TRBV5-4 to TRBJ1-2; 8 nucleotides line up with TRBD1. The V and J ends lost 4 bases and 1 base, in that order; junction bases with no gene match: 3. Germline V gene sequence: CDR1 SGHNT, CDR2 YYREEE (reference sequence). The CDR3 has 14 amino acids. CDR3 coding DNA: TGTGCCAGCAGCAGGACAGGGAGTAACTATGGCTACACCTTC. Translated: CASSRTGSNYGYTF. Together with reference TRBV5-4 and TRBJ1-2, the CDR3 gives the full variable domain: ETGVTQSPTHLIKTRGQQVTLRCSSQSGHNTVSWYQQALGQGPQFIFQYYREEENGRGNFPPRFSGLQFPNYSSELNVNALELDDSALYLCASSRTGSNYGYTFGSGTRLTVV.

The genes are TRBV27 and TRBJ2-1; 9 bases fit TRBD2. The CDR3 sequence is 16 residues long. Germline CDR1 reads MNHEY; CDR2 reads SMNVEV (reference sequence). The V gene end was trimmed by 3 bases and the J gene end by 2 bases; junction bases not matched to a gene: 5. The CDR3 nucleotides read TGTGCCAGCAGTTTTAGGACTAGCGTCACCTACAATGAGCAGTTCTTC. Its protein product is CASSFRTSVTYNEQFF.

This chain uses TRBV28 with TRBJ1-2; D is ambiguous. The germline V gene encodes CDR1 MDHEN and CDR2 SYDVKM. V shed 4 bases and J shed 8 bases, with 8 bases lying between them. This CDR3 spans 11 amino acids. The CDR3 DNA is TGTGCCAGCAGTTCGATCCGGGGCTACACCTTC. This sequence encodes CASSSIRGYTF.

The chain recombines TRBV15 with TRBJ2-6, with 11 bases aligning to TRBD1. Germline CDR1 is LNHNV and CDR2 is YYDKDF (reference sequence). The junction had 7 bases not matched to a gene; V was cut back by 3 bases and J by 3 bases. The CDR3 is made up of 18 amino acids. The CDR3 reads CATSSPGQGAFGANVLTF. For the CDR3, the DNA is TGTGCCACCAGCAGTCCTGGACAGGGGGCGTTTGGGGCCAACGTCCTGACTTTC.

This sequence joins TRBV7-9 and TRBJ2-5; 12 bases are a match to TRBD2. With 5 bases clipped from V and 4 bases from J, the junction kept 14 bases outside the gene matches. This CDR3 is built from 18 residues. Germline values: CDR1 SEHNR, CDR2 FQNEAQ (reference sequence). The CDR3 DNA reads TGTGCCAGCAGCCTATTGACTAGCGGGGGTAACGTGGGAGAGACCCAGTACTTC. Amino acids: CASSLLTSGGNVGETQYF.

The chain has TRBV19 and TRBJ1-2; maybe TRBD1 (5 bases). CDR1 and CDR2 from the germline V gene are LNHDA and SQIVND (reference sequence). Trimming cost V 1 base and J 8 bases, with 17 bases left between them. The CDR3 contains 15 residues. The CDR3, as DNA: TGTGCCAGTAGTATAGTCTATTCGGGACTCAGGGGCTACACCTTC. Residues: CASSIVYSGLRGYTF.

This sequence joins TRBV7-3 and TRBJ2-2, with D possibly matching TRBD1 (6 bases). Germline CDR1 and CDR2: SGHTA and FQGTGA. V lost 2 bases, J lost 5 bases, and 15 bases lay in between. The length of the CDR3 is 16 residues. The DNA of the CDR3 is TGTGCCAGCAGCTTAGGGGACACCCGAGGGACCGGGGAGCTGTTTTTT. Translating it yields CASSLGDTRGTGELFF.

The rearrangement joins TRBV10-3 to TRBJ1-6; 10 bases align to TRBD1. V shed 11 bases, J shed 0 bases, and the junction held 4 bases outside the gene matches. Germline CDR1 reads ENHRY; CDR2 reads SYGVKD. CDR3 size: 15 residues. The CDR3 coding sequence is TGTGCCTCAGACAGGGGGCTCTCCTATAATTCACCCCTCCACTTT. Translated, it gives CASDRGLSYNSPLHF.

The chain combines TRBV7-8 with TRBJ1-1, with D unclear. The CDR3 totals 17 residues. The V gene's germline CDR1 is SGHVS and CDR2 FQNEAQ. Trimming took 1 base from V and 1 from J, leaving 16 bases between them. CDR3 nucleotides: TGTGCCAGCAGCTTAGTAACCCTACCCACTTCGAACACTGAAGCTTTCTTT. It codes for CASSLVTLPTSNTEAFF.

This clone was counted only a few times. J is TRBJ1-1 and V is TRBV29-1; D might be TRBD1 (6 bases). Trimming stripped 3 bases from V and 3 bases from J, with 14 bases between. The CDR3 contains 14 residues. Per the germline V gene, CDR1 is SQVTM and CDR2 is ANQGSEA. CDR3 DNA: TGCAGCGTTGAGGCCCGACAGGCTGACACTGAAGCTTTCTTT. This sequence encodes CSVEARQADTEAFF.

V gene TRBV7-2 combines with J gene TRBJ1-4; 10 bases align to TRBD1. The germline V gene encodes CDR1 SGHTA and CDR2 FQGNSA. The V gene end was trimmed by 4 bases and the J gene end by 8 bases; junction bases not matched to a gene: 4. This CDR3 spans 14 amino acids. CDR3: CASSSGTGVEKLFF. The CDR3 DNA follows: TGTGCCAGCAGCTCCGGGACAGGGGTCGAAAAACTGTTTTTT. Drawing the rest from reference TRBV7-2 and TRBJ1-4, the complete variable domain is GAGVSQSPSNKVTEKGKDVELRCDPISGHTALYWYRQSLGQGLEFLIYFQGNSAPDKSGLPSDRFSAERTGGSVSTLTIQRTQQEDSAVYLCASSSGTGVEKLFFGSGTQLSVL.

A few counts support this clone. The rearrangement joins TRBV27 to TRBJ2-2, with TRBD1 matching over 7 bases. The germline CDR1 and CDR2 sequences are MNHEY and SMNVEV (reference sequence). V shed 5 bases and J 2 bases; nucleotides not matched to a gene: 8. The CDR3 runs 16 residues. CDR3 sequence: CASSPDRAGNTGELFF. CDR3 bases: TGTGCCAGCAGTCCCGACAGGGCTGGCAACACCGGGGAGCTGTTTTTT.

Concerning this clone: The same CDR3 can be traced to other DNA sequences in this sample. The chain joins TRBV19 to TRBJ1-2; D remains ambiguous. V shed 2 bases and J shed 2 bases, with 6 bases lying between them. The germline V gene has CDR1 LNHDA and CDR2 SQIVND (reference sequence). The CDR3 is 13 amino acids. The CDR3 protein is CASSITGNYGYTF. The CDR3 DNA reads as TGTGCCAGTAGTATAACGGGGAACTATGGCTACACCTTC.

The chain is built from TRBV4-3 and TRBJ1-3, with TRBD1 identical over 10 bases. The CDR3 totals 17 residues. The germline gives CDR1 LGHNA, CDR2 YSLEER. J gave up 4 bases and V 4 bases, and 10 bases lay outside the gene matches. CDR3 sequence (DNA): TGCGCCAGCAGCCTTCTTCTTCCGGGACAGGGGGGAAACACCATATATTTT. Translated, it gives CASSLLLPGQGGNTIYF.

This chain uses TRBV5-1 with TRBJ2-2, with D perhaps TRBD1 (5 bases). The CDR3 length is 14 residues. The germline V and J ends were trimmed by 0 bases and 3 bases, with 6 bases remaining between them. Germline assignment: CDR1 SGHRS and CDR2 YFSETQ. The DNA of the CDR3 is TGCGCCAGCAGCTTGGAGGGGTACACCGGGGAGCTGTTTTTT. Encoded protein: CASSLEGYTGELFF. The variable domain in full, completed from reference TRBV5-1 and TRBJ2-2, reads KAGVTQTPRYLIKTRGQQVTLSCSPISGHRSVSWYQQTPGQGLQFLFEYFSETQRNKGNFPGRFSGRQFSNSRSEMNVSTLELGDSALYLCASSLEGYTGELFFGEGSRLTVL.

This rearrangement joins TRBV4-2 to TRBJ1-2; D is uncertain. The CDR3 is 13 amino acids. Trimming took 7 bases from V and 1 from J, leaving 10 bases between them. CDR1 is LGHNA, CDR2 YNFKEQ, per germline. CDR3 sequence (DNA): TGTGCCAGCAATGGCCCGGGTAACTATGGCTACACCTTC. Amino acid sequence: CASNGPGNYGYTF.

This clone occurred once. This chain links TRBV7-9 with TRBJ1-5; perhaps TRBD1 as D (6 bases). CDR1 and CDR2 from the germline V gene are SEHNR and FQNEAQ (reference sequence). The CDR3 is 13 amino acids. The ends were cut back, 7 bases at V and 3 bases at J, with 10 bases in the middle. The CDR3 region is CASTGQTNQPQHF. In nucleotides, the CDR3 is TGTGCCAGCACCGGACAGACCAATCAGCCCCAGCATTTT.

This clone occurred a few times. CDR3 sequence (DNA): TGTGCCACCACGCCAGGACTTAGCAATCAGCCCCAGCATTTT. It codes for CATTPGLSNQPQHF. J is TRBJ1-5 and V is TRBV2; D unresolved. Trimming shortened V by 10 bases and J by 0 bases, and 13 bases separated the two germline ends. Germline lookup yields CDR1 SNHLY and CDR2 FYNNEI. The CDR3 totals 14 residues. Drawing the rest from reference TRBV2 and TRBJ1-5, the complete variable domain is EPEVTQTPSHQVTQMGQEVILRCVPISNHLYFYWYRQILGQKVEFLVSFYNNEISEKSEIFDDQFSVERPDGSNFTLKIRSTKLEDSAMYFCATTPGLSNQPQHFGDGTRLSIL.

The chain joins TRBV7-6 to TRBJ2-1; 9 positions agree with TRBD2. The V gene end was trimmed by 1 base and the J gene end by 10 bases; junction bases not matched to a gene: 11. The CDR3 totals 16 residues. CDR1 is SGHVS, CDR2 FNYEAQ, per germline. In DNA, the CDR3 is TGTGCCAGCAGCTTAGTTTCGGTAGCGGGGGAAAGGGAGCAGTTCTTC. Translated, it gives CASSLVSVAGEREQFF.

This rearrangement joins TRBV11-2 to TRBJ1-2, with 8 nucleotides matching TRBD1. The CDR3 runs to 16 residues. Germline loops: CDR1 SGHAT, CDR2 FQNNGV. Trimming removed 5 bases from V and 2 bases from J; junction bases left unmatched: 10. CDR3 in DNA: TGTGCCAGCAGCCAGGGGACAGGCCAATCCAACTATGGCTACACCTTC. Amino acids: CASSQGTGQSNYGYTF.

CDR3 DNA: TGTGCCACCCGGGGGGGATACACAGATACGCAGTATTTT. Protein: CATRGGYTDTQYF. The chain has TRBV27 and TRBJ2-3; TRBD2 aligns across 8 bases. The CDR3 has 13 residues. Germline V lookup: CDR1 MNHEY, CDR2 SMNVEV (reference sequence). The trim removed 10 bases at V and 2 bases at J, leaving 5 bases unmatched.